Each of the 26 T cell receptor beta chains below was sequenced from the same sample in a study of cytomegalovirus exposure and HLA in healthy donors. Data came from immunoSEQ multiplex PCR; TCRdb stores just in-frame clones and leaves some out. The sample has about 330,000 clones, about nine tenths seen once. Material for sequencing was PBMCs. Receptors were obtained from a woman aged 25 to 39 in good health and CMV-seropositive.

This sequence joins TRBV7-3 and TRBJ2-3; 11 nucleotides match TRBD2. CDR1 and CDR2 from the germline V gene are SGHTA and FQGTGA. V was pared by 5 bases and J by 8 bases, with 6 bases of the junction left unmatched. This CDR3 spans 14 amino acids. The CDR3 nucleotides read TGTGCCAGCAGCCGCACCGGGACTAGCGGTACGCAGTATTTT. Encoded protein: CASSRTGTSGTQYF.

The chain links TRBV27 to TRBJ2-3; 11 bases match TRBD2. This CDR3 region has 16 residues. The V gene end was trimmed by 5 bases and the J gene end by 3 bases; junction bases not matched to a gene: 7. Per the germline V gene, CDR1 is MNHEY and CDR2 is SMNVEV (reference sequence). The DNA of the CDR3 is TGTGCCAGCAGTCCCAAGACTAGCGGGATAACAGATACGCAGTATTTT. Residues: CASSPKTSGITDTQYF.

The V and J genes are TRBV13 and TRBJ2-1; TRBD2 matches 9 bases. The CDR3 extends over 16 amino acids. Trimming at V came to 3 bases and at J to 3 bases, leaving 6 bases not matched to a gene. The germline gives CDR1 PRHDT, CDR2 FYEKMQ (reference sequence). Here the CDR3 reads CASSFRGRAFYNEQFF. The CDR3 nucleotides read TGTGCCAGCAGCTTCCGCGGGAGGGCCTTCTACAATGAGCAGTTCTTC.

V and J are TRBV11-2 and TRBJ2-7; 7 nucleotides line up with TRBD1. This CDR3 comprises 15 residues. With V trimmed by 1 base and J by 3 bases, 6 bases remained unmatched. Germline V CDR1 and CDR2: SGHAT, FQNNGV. CDR3 sequence reads: CASSLVGDRDYEQYF. The CDR3 DNA reads TGTGCCAGCAGCTTAGTAGGAGACAGGGACTACGAGCAGTACTTC.

This chain connects TRBV7-6 to TRBJ2-2, with a tentative D call TRBD2 (6 bases). The CDR3 loop spans 14 amino acids. Germline CDR1 SGHVS, CDR2 FNYEAQ. Trimming removed 6 bases at V and 5 bases at J, with 13 bases between. The CDR3 sequence: CASRTSLVTGELFF. The CDR3 DNA is TGTGCCAGCAGGACTAGTTTAGTAACCGGGGAGCTGTTTTTT.

J is TRBJ2-6 and V is TRBV2; a possible D gene is TRBD2 (6 bases). CDR1 is SNHLY, CDR2 FYNNEI, per germline. The CDR3 runs 15 residues. Trimming took 3 bases from V and 4 from J, leaving 10 bases between them. In nucleotides, the CDR3 is TGTGCCAGCAGTGAGGAGGGGACCGGGGCCAACGTCCTGACTTTC. It specifies CASSEEGTGANVLTF.

The chain joins TRBV4-2 to TRBJ2-7; 11 bases match TRBD2. CDR1 LGHNA and CDR2 YNFKEQ come from the germline V gene. Trimming at V came to 4 bases and at J to 2 bases, leaving 4 bases not matched to a gene. The CDR3 has 15 amino acids. CDR3 sequence (DNA): TGTGCCAGCAGCCCTACGGGACTAGCGGCCTACGAGCAGTACTTC. This sequence encodes CASSPTGLAAYEQYF.

As concerns this clone: A single base separates this from a much larger clone, so it may be a read error. The chain carries TRBV28 and TRBJ2-7, with D possibly TRBD2 on 5 matching bases. The CDR3 is 11 residues long. The germline CDR1 and CDR2 sequences are MDHEN and SYDVKM. V was cut by 11 bases and J by 0 bases, with 8 bases left in between. The CDR3 nucleotides are TGTGCCTGGGGAGACTCCTACGAGCAGTACTTC. Residues: CAWGDSYEQYF.

V and J are TRBV5-4 and TRBJ2-5; tentative D call: TRBD2 (5 bases). V was cut by 3 bases and J by 0 bases, with 9 bases left in between. The CDR3 spans 14 residues. Germline V CDR1 and CDR2: SGHNT, YYREEE (reference sequence). CDR3 residues: CASSSGTYQETQYF. CDR3 coding DNA: TGTGCCAGCAGCTCGGGAACTTACCAAGAGACCCAGTACTTC.

The chain links TRBV7-9 to TRBJ2-7; TRBD1 matches at 8 bases. Germline CDR1 and CDR2: SEHNR and FQNEAQ (reference sequence). V lost 5 bases to trimming and J lost 5 bases; unmatched junction nucleotides: 5. The CDR3 is 13 residues long. CDR3 sequence (DNA): TGTGCCAGCAGCCCGACAGGGGTCCACGAGCAGTACTTC. Translated: CASSPTGVHEQYF.

The CDR3 nucleotides are TGTGCCACCAGCAGAGATGCCCCGGGAGTCTACAATGAGCAGTTCTTC. Its protein product is CATSRDAPGVYNEQFF. The V call is TRBV15, the J call TRBJ2-1, with a weak D call TRBD2 (6 bases). This CDR3 is built from 16 residues. Germline V gene data show CDR1 as LNHNV and CDR2 as YYDKDF (reference sequence). V lost 0 bases and J 3 bases, leaving 12 bases between the germline ends.

V gene TRBV18 combines with J gene TRBJ1-5; a weak D match, TRBD1 (6 bases). The germline V and J ends were trimmed by 1 base and 6 bases, with 16 bases remaining between them. This CDR3 has 16 amino acids. Germline V gene lookup returns CDR1 KGHSH and CDR2 LQKENI. The CDR3 coding sequence is TGTGCCAGCTCACCACGGATACAGGGAGGGGTTCAGCCCCAGCATTTT. It encodes CASSPRIQGGVQPQHF.

CDR3 nucleotides: TGTGCCAGCAGTGTCGGCAGGGCCCTCGGGGAAGCTTTCTTT. Its protein is CASSVGRALGEAFF. The V and J genes are TRBV2 and TRBJ1-1, with D perhaps matching TRBD1 (5 bases). The V gene's germline CDR1 is SNHLY and CDR2 FYNNEI. The CDR3 spans 14 residues. The V end lost 4 bases, the J end lost 8 bases, and 17 bases lay between the germline ends.

The V call is TRBV15, the J call TRBJ1-3, with TRBD1 identical over 10 bases. V trimming: 3 bases; J trimming: 4 bases; junction bases outside the gene matches: 6. Germline CDR1 is LNHNV and CDR2 is YYDKDF (reference sequence). The CDR3 has 16 residues. The CDR3 DNA reads as TGTGCCACCAGCAGGTGGGGACAGGGGTTGGGAAACACCATATATTTT. This translates into CATSRWGQGLGNTIYF.

This clone was counted once. The chain recombines TRBV5-1 with TRBJ2-1; 10 bases map to TRBD2. The CDR3 runs 19 residues. Germline CDR1 is SGHRS and CDR2 is YFSETQ. The V and J ends lost 0 bases and 5 bases, in that order; junction bases with no gene match: 14. This CDR3 reads CASSLGPSGRIALDNEQFF. The CDR3 coding sequence is TGCGCCAGCAGCTTGGGGCCTAGCGGGAGAATCGCCCTAGACAATGAGCAGTTCTTC.

The chain uses TRBV6-4 and TRBJ2-5; the D gene is possibly TRBD1 (5 bases). Per the germline V gene, CDR1 is MRHNA and CDR2 is SNTAGT. The CDR3 runs 13 residues. V lost 4 bases and J lost 2, with 8 bases in between. CDR3 bases: TGTGCCAGCAGTGCAGGGCTGCAAGAGACCCAGTACTTC. Translating it yields CASSAGLQETQYF.

V is TRBV28 and J is TRBJ1-4; 8 bases line up with TRBD1. With 10 bases clipped from V and 3 bases from J, the junction kept 7 bases outside the gene matches. Germline V CDR1 and CDR2: MDHEN, SYDVKM. The CDR3 runs to 14 residues. The CDR3 DNA reads TGTGCCACTCGGACAGGGCCACCTAATGAAAAACTGTTTTTT. Protein product: CATRTGPPNEKLFF.

This clone appeared a single time. The chain couples TRBV27 to TRBJ2-1; D unclear. In germline, CDR1 is MNHEY, CDR2 SMNVEV (reference sequence). This CDR3 region has 13 residues. V shed 2 bases and J shed 8 bases, with 10 bases lying between them. CDR3 residues: CASSLPSQHEQFF. CDR3 coding DNA: TGTGCCAGCAGTTTACCTTCGCAACATGAGCAGTTCTTC.

V usage is TRBV19 and J usage is TRBJ2-7, with 7 bases that match TRBD1. Germline CDR1 LNHDA, CDR2 SQIVND (reference sequence). CDR3 size: 16 residues. The trim removed 3 bases at V and 3 bases at J, leaving 11 bases unmatched. For the CDR3, the DNA is TGTGCCAGTAGTATCGGCAGCGGACAGGTCTACTACGAGCAGTACTTC. Protein product: CASSIGSGQVYYEQYF.

Remarks on this clone: One end of the junction varies from germline; a read error may be responsible. The rearrangement uses TRBV10-3 and TRBJ2-5, with D tentatively TRBD1 or TRBD2 (6 bases each). This CDR3 spans 13 amino acids. The V gene's germline CDR1 is ENHRY and CDR2 SYGVKD. CDR3 sequence: CAISEVDGGPPDF. CDR3 nucleotide sequence: TGTGCCATCAGTGAAGTCGACGGGGGCCCACCGGACTTC.

The rearrangement joins TRBV5-1 to TRBJ2-7; the D gene is possibly TRBD1 (5 bases). The CDR3 has 15 amino acids. V was shortened by 5 bases and J by 3 bases, with 18 bases between the two germline ends. Per germline, CDR1 SGHRS and CDR2 YFSETQ. Here the CDR3 reads CASRDTPSGYYEQYF. The CDR3 nucleotides read TGCGCCAGCAGGGACACCCCCTCCGGTTACTACGAGCAGTACTTC.

The rearrangement joins TRBV9 to TRBJ1-2; TRBD1 aligns across 10 bases. The germline gives CDR1 SGDLS, CDR2 YYNGEE. The CDR3 totals 15 residues. Trimming took 2 bases from V and 7 from J; bases not matched to a gene: 8. The CDR3 region is CASSVYPGQGSGYTF. The CDR3 bases are TGTGCCAGCAGCGTTTACCCGGGACAGGGGTCTGGCTACACCTTC. Looking up the rest from reference TRBV9 and TRBJ1-2 gives the full variable domain: DSGVTQTPKHLITATGQRVTLRCSPRSGDLSVYWYQQSLDQGLQFLIQYYNGEERAKGNILERFSAQQFPDLHSELNLSSLELGDSALYFCASSVYPGQGSGYTFGSGTRLTVV.

The V call is TRBV29-1, the J call TRBJ2-3; 9 bases match TRBD2. Looked up from germline, CDR1 is SQVTM and CDR2 is ANQGSEA. CDR3 length: 15 residues. With 6 bases clipped from V and 4 bases from J, the junction kept 11 bases outside the gene matches. CDR3 nucleotide sequence: TGCAGCGTCCCCGGGGTGACTAGCGGTGCAGATACGCAGTATTTT. This gives the protein CSVPGVTSGADTQYF.

The chain is built from TRBV11-2 and TRBJ2-7, with TRBD2 identical over 13 bases. There are 15 residues in the CDR3. With 5 bases clipped from V and 5 bases from J, the junction kept 6 bases outside the gene matches. CDR1 is SGHAT and CDR2 is FQNNGV in the germline V gene. The CDR3 loop is CASSQTTSGGNEQYF. The DNA for the CDR3 is TGTGCCAGCAGCCAGACGACTAGCGGGGGGAACGAGCAGTACTTC.

The chain joins TRBV27 to TRBJ2-7; D ambiguous. The germline gives CDR1 MNHEY, CDR2 SMNVEV (reference sequence). CDR3 size: 14 residues. V lost 5 bases to trimming and J lost 2 bases, with 13 bases between them. The CDR3 protein is CASSPASLAYEQYF. CDR3 coding DNA: TGTGCCAGCAGTCCGGCTTCCCTGGCCTACGAGCAGTACTTC.

Note on this clone: Other DNA sequences within the sample encode an identical CDR3. This chain connects TRBV30 to TRBJ1-3; D might be TRBD1 (5 bases). Germline lookup yields CDR1 GTSNPN and CDR2 SVGIG (reference sequence). The CDR3 has 13 residues. Trimming took off 3 bases at V and 4 bases at J, with 10 bases between the two ends. The DNA for the CDR3 is TGTGCCTGGAGCGGGGGGGTAGGAAACACCATATATTTT. Protein sequence: CAWSGGVGNTIYF.